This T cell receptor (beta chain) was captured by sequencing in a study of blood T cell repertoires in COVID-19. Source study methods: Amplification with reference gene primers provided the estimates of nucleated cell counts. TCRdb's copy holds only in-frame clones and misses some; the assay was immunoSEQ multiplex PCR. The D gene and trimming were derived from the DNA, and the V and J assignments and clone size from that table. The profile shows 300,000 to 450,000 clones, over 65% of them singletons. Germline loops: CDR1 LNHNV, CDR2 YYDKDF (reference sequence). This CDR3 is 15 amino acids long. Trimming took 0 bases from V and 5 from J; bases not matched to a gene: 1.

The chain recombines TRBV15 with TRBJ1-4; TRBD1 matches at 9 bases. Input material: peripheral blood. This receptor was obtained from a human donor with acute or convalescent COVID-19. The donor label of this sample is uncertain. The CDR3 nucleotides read TGTGCCACCAGCAGAGAGGGGACAGGGAATGAAAAACTGTTTTTT. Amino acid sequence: CATSREGTGNEKLFF.